This T cell receptor (beta chain) was captured in a study of technical replicates of blood from a handful of donors. The data were produced by immunoSEQ multiplex PCR, yet TCRdb's version contains in-frame clones alone and is incomplete. The repertoire includes about 73,000 clones, roughly 93% of them detected once, and 0.25% to 0.3% sits in the top ten. Germline V CDR1 and CDR2: WNHNN, SYGVQD (reference sequence). V was clipped by 4 bases and J by 0 bases; unmatched bases: 9. This CDR3 spans 18 amino acids. The rearrangement joins TRBV10-1 to TRBJ2-1; 10 nucleotides align to TRBD2. Input material: T cells isolated from PBMCs. This sequence originates from a human donor in good health. The CDR3: CASSGELAGSSSYNEQFF. In DNA, the CDR3 is TGCGCCAGCAGTGGGGAACTAGCGGGATCAAGCTCCTACAATGAGCAGTTCTTC.